The clone carrying this TCR beta chain turned up a few times. As yet, its antigen is unknown. Trimming cost V 7 bases and J 5 bases; bases outside gene matches: 10. The CDR3 totals 15 residues. CDR1 is MGHDK and CDR2 is SYGVNS in the germline V gene. This entry comes from a study of beta chain features in type 1 diabetes. Study results and limitations: In all four CD4+ subsets, TCRB CDR3 length was significantly, moderately reduced in type 1 diabetes.

Purity of each sorted population was above 95%. As every portion of the isolated RNA was reverse transcribed, the sequencing read expressed TCRB transcripts. Repertoires were generated with immunoSEQ multiplex PCR, while TCRdb's copy carries only in-frame clones and drops some. The table includes some 640,000 clones, over 12% detected once. This chain connects TRBV25-1 to TRBJ2-1; 8 bases map to TRBD2. This TCR derives from a man between 18 and 35 years old with type 1 diabetes. Material for sequencing was naive CD4+ T cells from blood. The CDR3 loop is CASNEAGRADNEQFF. The CDR3 DNA reads TGTGCCAGCAACGAGGCCGGGAGGGCTGACAATGAGCAGTTCTTC.